Listed below are T cell receptor beta chains from one sample, sequenced in a study of response to subunit inactivated influenza vaccine. TCRdb re-called the RT-PCR reads with MiXCR, one entry per CDR3 protein. The sample holds 500,000 to 550,000 distinct CDR3 sequences, 6.5% to 8% seen once. Here the sequenced sample was PBMCs from blood, taken less than 25 months after vaccination. Receptors were obtained from a man aged 50 to 75 who received an inactivated influenza vaccine. Both conserved end residues are part of each CDR3. Fields, in order: V gene, D gene, clone size, J gene, CDR3 DNA, CDR3 protein. The D gene is left open where the match is weak. Clone size is stated in some rows and not others, as once, few, many or a class when expanded.

V gene: TRBV11-2; D gene: TRBD2; clone size: NA; J gene: TRBJ2-5; CDR3 DNA: TGTGCCAGCAGCTTCGGGGGGGCTCGAGAGACCCAGTACTTC; CDR3 protein: CASSFGGARETQYF
V gene: TRBV15; D gene: NA; clone size: many; J gene: TRBJ2-6; CDR3 DNA: TGTGCCACCACAGGTAACTCTGGGGCCAACGTCCTGACTTTC; CDR3 protein: CATTGNSGANVLTF
V gene: TRBV6-5; D gene: NA; clone size: few; J gene: TRBJ2-3; CDR3 DNA: TGTGCCAGCAGTTACTCTGGGACCACAGATACGCAGTATTTT; CDR3 protein: CASSYSGTTDTQYF
V gene: TRBV29-1; D gene: NA; clone size: few; J gene: TRBJ2-7; CDR3 DNA: TGCAGCGTCAGGGACACGCTTGCTTACGAGCAGTACTTC; CDR3 protein: CSVRDTLAYEQYF
V gene: TRBV7-2; D gene: TRBD2; clone size: NA; J gene: TRBJ2-3; CDR3 DNA: TGTGCCAGCAGCTTAGTTAGCGGGATACTCACAGATACGCAGTATTTT; CDR3 protein: CASSLVSGILTDTQYF
V gene: TRBV27; D gene: NA; clone size: NA; J gene: TRBJ2-6; CDR3 DNA: TGTGCCAGCAGTCCAGGGACGACTGGGGCCAACGTCCTGACTTTC; CDR3 protein: CASSPGTTGANVLTF
V gene: TRBV30; D gene: NA; clone size: NA; J gene: TRBJ1-6; CDR3 DNA: TGTGCGTGGAGTGTACGAGGGCGAGGGCCTGGCTCCTATAATTCACCCCTCCACTTT; CDR3 protein: CAWSVRGRGPGSYNSPLHF
V gene: TRBV20-1; D gene: TRBD2; clone size: NA; J gene: TRBJ2-7; CDR3 DNA: TGCAGTGCTACCCTAGCGGGAGGCGAGCAGTACTTC; CDR3 protein: CSATLAGGEQYF
V gene: TRBV7-2; D gene: NA; clone size: few; J gene: TRBJ2-3; CDR3 DNA: TGTGCCAGCAGCCTTAACTCACGGCCAGATACGCAGTATTTT; CDR3 protein: CASSLNSRPDTQYF
V gene: TRBV6-1; D gene: NA; clone size: many; J gene: TRBJ1-4; CDR3 DNA: TGTGCCAGCAGTCCCCTAGGACAGTCCGTGGGGGAAAAACTGTTTTTT; CDR3 protein: CASSPLGQSVGEKLFF
V gene: TRBV27; D gene: TRBD2; clone size: many; J gene: TRBJ2-1; CDR3 DNA: TGTGCCAGCAGGCCGACTAGCGGGATTCCCTCCTACAATGAGCAGTTCTTC; CDR3 protein: CASRPTSGIPSYNEQFF
V gene: TRBV4-3; D gene: NA; clone size: few; J gene: TRBJ2-3; CDR3 DNA: TGCGCCAGCAGCCACCCAAGATCCGGGGGTACGCAGTATTTT; CDR3 protein: CASSHPRSGGTQYF
V gene: TRBV10-3; D gene: TRBD1; clone size: few; J gene: TRBJ1-2; CDR3 DNA: TGTGCCATCAGTGAGATAGGACAGGTCCTTCTGGGAGGCTACACCTTC; CDR3 protein: CAISEIGQVLLGGYTF
V gene: TRBV20-1; D gene: NA; clone size: NA; J gene: TRBJ1-3; CDR3 DNA: TGCAGTGCTAGAGGGAGGTCTGGAAACACCATATATTTT; CDR3 protein: CSARGRSGNTIYF
V gene: TRBV10-3; D gene: NA; clone size: few; J gene: TRBJ1-1; CDR3 DNA: TGTGCCACCGCACAGACAGTAGAGACTGAAGCTTTCTTT; CDR3 protein: CATAQTVETEAFF
V gene: TRBV4-3; D gene: NA; clone size: many; J gene: TRBJ2-7; CDR3 DNA: TGCGCCAGCAGCCCCCAATCCAACAGGGTTTCTACCGAGCAGTACTTC; CDR3 protein: CASSPQSNRVSTEQYF
V gene: TRBV20-1; D gene: TRBD1; clone size: many; J gene: TRBJ1-5; CDR3 DNA: TGCAGTGCTAGAACTAAGGGACAGCATCAGCCCCAGCATTTT; CDR3 protein: CSARTKGQHQPQHF
V gene: TRBV20-1; D gene: NA; clone size: many; J gene: TRBJ2-5; CDR3 DNA: TGCAGTGCTAGAGCGACAGGGAGGTCGGTGGAGACCCAGTACTTC; CDR3 protein: CSARATGRSVETQYF
V gene: TRBV5-1; D gene: NA; clone size: few; J gene: TRBJ1-2; CDR3 DNA: TGCGCCAGCAGCTCCGACCATTATGGCTACACCTTC; CDR3 protein: CASSSDHYGYTF
V gene: TRBV28; D gene: NA; clone size: many; J gene: TRBJ1-6; CDR3 DNA: TGTGCCAGCAGTTCCCCGGGGAGGGGGTCCTATAATTCACCCCTCCACTTT; CDR3 protein: CASSSPGRGSYNSPLHF
V gene: TRBV15; D gene: TRBD2; clone size: few; J gene: TRBJ2-1; CDR3 DNA: TGTGCCACCAGCAGCGAGCGGGGGCCCTCCTACAATGAGCAGTTCTTC; CDR3 protein: CATSSERGPSYNEQFF
V gene: TRBV9; D gene: NA; clone size: few; J gene: TRBJ2-7; CDR3 DNA: TGTGCCAGCAGCTTGACTGGTGATGTTGAGCAGTACTTC; CDR3 protein: CASSLTGDVEQYF
V gene: TRBV20-1; D gene: NA; clone size: NA; J gene: TRBJ1-6; CDR3 DNA: TGCAGTGCTAGAATTCTCAAACCGAGTTTGTATGTTGGGGAGAATTCACCCCTCCACTTT; CDR3 protein: CSARILKPSLYVGENSPLHF
V gene: TRBV29-1; D gene: NA; clone size: NA; J gene: TRBJ1-1; CDR3 DNA: TGCAGCGGAGGTTTTTCGGGGGCGACGGGCGCTGAAGCTTTCTTT; CDR3 protein: CSGGFSGATGAEAFF
V gene: TRBV25-1; D gene: TRBD1; clone size: few; J gene: TRBJ2-7; CDR3 DNA: TGTGCCAGCAGTGCTCAACCGGGACAGGGTACCCTCGAGCAGTACTTC; CDR3 protein: CASSAQPGQGTLEQYF
V gene: TRBV5-5; D gene: TRBD1; clone size: few; J gene: TRBJ1-2; CDR3 DNA: TGTGCCAGCAGCTTGGTAGGGGGCGCCGACTATGGCTACACCTTC; CDR3 protein: CASSLVGGADYGYTF
V gene: TRBV20-1; D gene: TRBD1; clone size: few; J gene: TRBJ2-7; CDR3 DNA: TGCAGTGCTAGTGGTACCGGGACAGGGCTCTACGAGCAGTACTTC; CDR3 protein: CSASGTGTGLYEQYF
V gene: TRBV30; D gene: TRBD1; clone size: NA; J gene: TRBJ2-3; CDR3 DNA: TGTGCCTGGGTGGGGACAGGCAAGTCAGATACGCAGTATTTT; CDR3 protein: CAWVGTGKSDTQYF
V gene: TRBV7-9; D gene: TRBD1; clone size: NA; J gene: TRBJ2-5; CDR3 DNA: TGTGCCAGCAGCTACAGGACAGGGGAAGAGACCCAGTACTTC; CDR3 protein: CASSYRTGEETQYF
V gene: TRBV20-1; D gene: NA; clone size: NA; J gene: TRBJ2-3; CDR3 DNA: TGCAGTGCTAGTACCGCCCGGGGGAGCACAGATACGCAGTATTTT; CDR3 protein: CSASTARGSTDTQYF
V gene: TRBV2; D gene: TRBD2; clone size: NA; J gene: TRBJ2-1; CDR3 DNA: TGTGCCAGCAGTGGAAGGACGGGAGGGATAAAGTTCTTC; CDR3 protein: CASSGRTGGIKFF
V gene: TRBV4-1; D gene: NA; clone size: NA; J gene: TRBJ2-7; CDR3 DNA: TGCGCCAGCAGGATACAGGGAGTTAGCTCCTACGAGCAGTACTTC; CDR3 protein: CASRIQGVSSYEQYF
V gene: TRBV10-2; D gene: NA; clone size: few; J gene: TRBJ2-5; CDR3 DNA: TGCGCCAGCAGTGTGTTCACCCAAGAGACCCAGTACTTC; CDR3 protein: CASSVFTQETQYF
V gene: TRBV5-6; D gene: NA; clone size: NA; J gene: TRBJ2-2; CDR3 DNA: TGTGCCAGCAGCTTGGTCGCCGGAGTACGAACCGGGGAGCTGTTTTTT; CDR3 protein: CASSLVAGVRTGELFF
V gene: TRBV4-2; D gene: NA; clone size: many; J gene: TRBJ1-1; CDR3 DNA: TGTGCCAGCAGCCCCGTGGGGGGGACTGAAGCTTTCTTT; CDR3 protein: CASSPVGGTEAFF
V gene: TRBV19; D gene: NA; clone size: NA; J gene: TRBJ1-1; CDR3 DNA: TGTGCCAGTAGTGGTCGGGGCGGTATCACTGAAGCTTTCTTT; CDR3 protein: CASSGRGGITEAFF
V gene: TRBV20-1; D gene: NA; clone size: many; J gene: TRBJ2-2; CDR3 DNA: TGCAGTGCTAGAGGGACCCAGAACACCGGGGAGCTGTTTTTT; CDR3 protein: CSARGTQNTGELFF
V gene: TRBV12-3/TRBV12-4; D gene: NA; clone size: NA; J gene: TRBJ1-6; CDR3 DNA: TGTGCCAGCAGCCTTGACAGTTCTAATTCACCCCTCCACTTT; CDR3 protein: CASSLDSSNSPLHF
V gene: TRBV5-6; D gene: NA; clone size: few; J gene: TRBJ2-1; CDR3 DNA: TGTGCCAGCAGCCAGGGACCGGGGAGCAATGAGCAGTTCTTC; CDR3 protein: CASSQGPGSNEQFF
V gene: TRBV6-1; D gene: NA; clone size: NA; J gene: TRBJ1-1; CDR3 DNA: TGTGCCAGCAGTATCCGGACAGCGAACACTGAAGCTTTCTTT; CDR3 protein: CASSIRTANTEAFF
V gene: TRBV14; D gene: NA; clone size: NA; J gene: TRBJ1-4; CDR3 DNA: TGTGCCAGCAGCCAACAGAGGGAAAAACTGTTTTTT; CDR3 protein: CASSQQREKLFF
V gene: TRBV20-1; D gene: NA; clone size: many; J gene: TRBJ2-7; CDR3 DNA: TGCAGTGCTAGAGATATAAGAACCTACGAGCAGTACTTC; CDR3 protein: CSARDIRTYEQYF
V gene: TRBV7-6; D gene: TRBD2; clone size: many; J gene: TRBJ2-7; CDR3 DNA: TGTGCCAGCAGTCCTGGACTAGCTACTATCTCCTACGAGCAGTACTTC; CDR3 protein: CASSPGLATISYEQYF
V gene: TRBV20-1; D gene: NA; clone size: many; J gene: TRBJ2-5; CDR3 DNA: TGCAGTGCTAGTCCCCGGACCACCCAGTACTTC; CDR3 protein: CSASPRTTQYF
V gene: TRBV7-2; D gene: NA; clone size: many; J gene: TRBJ1-1; CDR3 DNA: TGTGCCAGCAGCTTAGTGGCCAGGGGAATAACTGAAGCTTTCTTT; CDR3 protein: CASSLVARGITEAFF
V gene: TRBV5-1; D gene: NA; clone size: many; J gene: TRBJ2-7; CDR3 DNA: TGCGCCAGCAGCTCGTCGACAGGATCAACCTACGAGCAGTACTTC; CDR3 protein: CASSSSTGSTYEQYF
V gene: TRBV14; D gene: NA; clone size: NA; J gene: TRBJ1-2; CDR3 DNA: TGTGCCAGCAGCCAATGGAGTTATGGCTACACCTTC; CDR3 protein: CASSQWSYGYTF
V gene: TRBV6-5; D gene: TRBD1; clone size: NA; J gene: TRBJ2-7; CDR3 DNA: TGTGCCAGCAGTTACATACAGGGGAAGGGCGAGCAGTACTTC; CDR3 protein: CASSYIQGKGEQYF
V gene: TRBV20-1; D gene: TRBD2; clone size: few; J gene: TRBJ2-1; CDR3 DNA: TGCAGTGCTGGAGGGATGACTAGCGGGAGGGACAATGAGCAGTTCTTC; CDR3 protein: CSAGGMTSGRDNEQFF
V gene: TRBV7-9; D gene: NA; clone size: NA; J gene: TRBJ1-6; CDR3 DNA: TGTGCCAGCAGCTTAGGAGGGGGATATTCACCCCTCCACTTT; CDR3 protein: CASSLGGGYSPLHF
V gene: TRBV12-3/TRBV12-4; D gene: NA; clone size: many; J gene: TRBJ2-1; CDR3 DNA: TGTGCCAGCAGTTTATGGGTATACAATGAGCAGTTCTTC; CDR3 protein: CASSLWVYNEQFF
V gene: TRBV6-1; D gene: NA; clone size: NA; J gene: TRBJ1-2; CDR3 DNA: TGTGCCAGCAGTGAAAGTGGGTCCTATGGCTACACCTTC; CDR3 protein: CASSESGSYGYTF